The 6 T cell receptor beta chains reported below all come from one sample, sequenced in a study of blood T cell repertoires in COVID-19. Data came from immunoSEQ multiplex PCR; TCRdb stores just in-frame clones and leaves some out. The sample records roughly 290,000 clones, approximately 83% being singletons. Sequenced sample: peripheral blood. Receptors were obtained from a woman younger than 45 who had recovered from COVID-19.

The chain couples TRBV2 to TRBJ1-6; no clear D gene. This CDR3 contains 12 residues. Germline V CDR1 and CDR2: SNHLY, FYNNEI. V shed 7 bases and J shed 7 bases, with 8 bases lying between them. The CDR3 here is CASKERNSPLHF. CDR3 in DNA: TGTGCCAGCAAGGAGAGAAATTCACCCCTCCACTTT.

This clone is a singleton in its sample. This chain joins TRBV18 and TRBJ1-3, with 7 positions matching TRBD1. Trimming removed 5 bases from V and 4 bases from J; junction bases left unmatched: 8. Germline CDR1 KGHSH, CDR2 LQKENI. This CDR3 spans 15 amino acids. The CDR3 DNA reads as TGTGCCAGCTCATCGGACAGGACGCGGGGAAACACCATATATTTT. The encoded protein is CASSSDRTRGNTIYF. The full variable domain, in which reference TRBV18 and TRBJ1-3 provide the parts outside the CDR3, is NAGVMQNPRHLVRRRGQEARLRCSPMKGHSHVYWYRQLPEEGLKFMVYLQKENIIDESGMPKERFSAEFPKEGPSILRIQQVVRGDSAAYFCASSSDRTRGNTIYFGEGSWLTVV.

The chain has TRBV2 and TRBJ1-5; 10 nucleotides align to TRBD1. The V and J ends lost 8 bases and 8 bases, in that order; junction bases with no gene match: 9. The CDR3 runs 14 residues. Per the germline V gene, CDR1 is SNHLY and CDR2 is FYNNEI. The CDR3 sequence: CASQWDRGSEPQHF. CDR3 sequence (DNA): TGTGCCAGCCAATGGGACAGGGGTTCGGAGCCCCAGCATTTT.

The rearrangement uses TRBV7-8 and TRBJ1-5; 12 nucleotides align to TRBD1. The CDR3 sequence is 14 residues long. V lost 5 bases, J lost 7 bases, and 3 bases stayed unmatched. CDR1 is SGHVS, CDR2 FQNEAQ, per germline. The CDR3 DNA sequence: TGTGCCAGCAGCGTCGGGACAGGGGGCCAGCCCCAGCATTTT. Encoded protein: CASSVGTGGQPQHF.

This clone was detected only once. The chain links TRBV11-3 to TRBJ2-2; possible D gene TRBD2, 7 bases. In germline, CDR1 is SGHNT, CDR2 YENEEA. The CDR3 runs 16 residues. Between the trimmed V and J ends, which lost 3 bases and 4 bases, there was a span of 15 bases. CDR3 DNA: TGTGCCAGCAGCTTGGTGGGGGGGGCGAGCACCGGGGAGCTGTTTTTT. It specifies CASSLVGGASTGELFF.

The rearrangement uses TRBV7-6 and TRBJ2-5, with a possible D match to TRBD2 (7 bases). Per the germline V gene, CDR1 is SGHVS and CDR2 is FNYEAQ. This CDR3 has 16 amino acids. With 0 bases removed from V and 5 bases from J, the gap between germline ends came to 16 bases. The CDR3 loop reads CASSLAGTTGAETQYF. DNA for the CDR3: TGTGCCAGCAGCTTAGCGGGGACTACGGGGGCCGAGACCCAGTACTTC.